Listed below are T cell receptor beta chains from one sample, sequenced in a study of blood T cell repertoires in COVID-19. Only in-frame clones appear in the TCRdb table, and some are missing; sequencing was by immunoSEQ multiplex PCR. This repertoire shows fewer than 85,000 clones, approximately 77% found once; its top ten account for approximately 2.1%. Sample: peripheral blood. These TCRs come from an older man with COVID-19, enrolled during active disease. CDR3s include the opening cysteine and the closing phenylalanine or tryptophan. A D gene is named only where the DNA matches it firmly. Clone size is shown for a subset of rows, as once, few, many or a class of expanded clone.

>.|TRBJ2-2|TRBV19|.
CASRETPGTGELFF
TGTGCCAGTAGGGAGACCCCGGGAACCGGGGAGCTGTTTTTT
>.|TRBJ2-7|TRBV7-6|.
CASSLRPVQGIPYEQYF
TGTGCCAGCAGCTTACGACCCGTTCAGGGAATTCCCTACGAGCAGTACTTC
>.|TRBJ2-1|TRBV30|.
CAWSVAFSRNEQFF
TGTGCCTGGAGTGTGGCCTTTTCGCGGAATGAGCAGTTCTTC
>.|TRBJ2-7|TRBV6-5|TRBD1
CASSYSDRGYYEQYF
TGTGCCAGCAGTTACTCGGACAGGGGCTACTACGAGCAGTACTTC
>many|TRBJ1-4|TRBV19|.
CASSIVRDPRGEKLFF
TGTGCCAGTAGTATAGTTCGCGACCCGCGGGGAGAAAAACTGTTTTTT
>.|TRBJ2-7|TRBV6-5|.
CASSYFLGATNEQYF
TGTGCCAGCAGTTACTTTCTGGGGGCGACGAACGAGCAGTACTTC
>once|TRBJ1-2|TRBV19|TRBD1
CASSRQGLGYTF
TGTGCCAGTTCTCGACAGGGTCTTGGCTACACCTTC
>.|TRBJ1-1|TRBV18|.
CASSRGAMNTEAFF
TGTGCCAGCTCCCGGGGGGCCATGAACACTGAAGCTTTCTTT
>.|TRBJ2-7|TRBV11-3|TRBD1
CASSAGTGGGYEQYF
TGTGCCAGCAGCGCCGGGACAGGGGGAGGCTACGAGCAGTACTTC
>.|TRBJ1-1|TRBV18|.
CASSPSSLVDTEAFF
TGTGCCAGCTCTCCGTCGTCACTTGTGGACACTGAAGCTTTCTTT
>.|TRBJ1-1|TRBV10-3|.
CAISPNSAEAFF
TGTGCCATCAGCCCAAATAGCGCTGAAGCTTTCTTT
>once|TRBJ1-5|TRBV19|TRBD1
CASSGDRDGNQPQHF
TGTGCCAGTAGTGGAGACAGGGATGGCAATCAGCCCCAGCATTTT
>once|TRBJ2-1|TRBV7-2|TRBD2
CASSSLAGAYNEQFF
TGTGCCAGCAGCTCACTAGCGGGAGCCTACAATGAGCAGTTCTTC